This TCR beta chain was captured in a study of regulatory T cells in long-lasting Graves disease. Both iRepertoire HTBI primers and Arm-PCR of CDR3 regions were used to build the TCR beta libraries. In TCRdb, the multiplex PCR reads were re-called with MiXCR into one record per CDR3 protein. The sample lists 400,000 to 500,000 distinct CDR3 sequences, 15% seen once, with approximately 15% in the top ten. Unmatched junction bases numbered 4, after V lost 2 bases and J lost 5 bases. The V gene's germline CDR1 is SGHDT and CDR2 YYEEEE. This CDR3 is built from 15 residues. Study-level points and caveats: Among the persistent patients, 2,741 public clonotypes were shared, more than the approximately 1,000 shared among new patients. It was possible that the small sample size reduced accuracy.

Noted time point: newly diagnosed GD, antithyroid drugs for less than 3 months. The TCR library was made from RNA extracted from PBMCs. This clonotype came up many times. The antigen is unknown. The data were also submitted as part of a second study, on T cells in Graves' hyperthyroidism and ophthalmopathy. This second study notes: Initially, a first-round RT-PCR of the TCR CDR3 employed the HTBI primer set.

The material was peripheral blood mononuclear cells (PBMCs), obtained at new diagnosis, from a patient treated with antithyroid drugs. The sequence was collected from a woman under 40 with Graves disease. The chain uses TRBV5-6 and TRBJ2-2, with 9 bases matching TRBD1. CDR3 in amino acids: CASSFGTGITGELFF. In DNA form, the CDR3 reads TGTGCCAGCAGCTTCGGGACAGGGATTACCGGGGAGCTGTTTTTT.